This T cell receptor beta chain stems from a study of T cell changes during pregnancy in multiple sclerosis (dated by TCRdb to the late 2010s). Regarding the complete study: In women with multiple sclerosis, the researchers looked at how the T cell repertoire shifted as pregnancy progressed.

The method behind the library was the immunoSEQ multiplex PCR assay. TCRdb re-hosts the immuneACCESS table, in-frame sequences only. Its copies lack some clones; in the studies checked, an unresolved V gene accounts for under half of them, and the cause for the rest is not known. The sample table holds 30,000 to 45,000 clones, of which 90% to 95% were seen once. The top ten clones comprise 1% to 1.5% of the sample. The germline V gene (reference sequence) provides CDR1 MNHEY and CDR2 SMNVEV. Deletion took 5 bases off V and 5 bases off J, with a span of 12 bases between the germline ends. Measured from the cysteine to the phenylalanine, the CDR3 is 14 residues long. Of all the DNA, just the CDR3 is kept, 42 bases in frame from base 1. This clone came up a few times. Its antigen remains undetermined. No per-base quality is available; no much larger clone lies one base away.

In this chain, TRBV27 is recombined with TRBJ2-2; D gene: possibly TRBD1, on 5 matching bases. The TCR was taken from a female donor with multiple sclerosis, enrolled in a pregnancy study. Sequences were derived from peripheral blood, sampled before pregnancy. Here the CDR3 is given as CASSIRVGTGELFF. The nucleotides are TGTGCCAGCAGTATCAGGGTCGGGACCGGGGAGCTGTTTTTT.